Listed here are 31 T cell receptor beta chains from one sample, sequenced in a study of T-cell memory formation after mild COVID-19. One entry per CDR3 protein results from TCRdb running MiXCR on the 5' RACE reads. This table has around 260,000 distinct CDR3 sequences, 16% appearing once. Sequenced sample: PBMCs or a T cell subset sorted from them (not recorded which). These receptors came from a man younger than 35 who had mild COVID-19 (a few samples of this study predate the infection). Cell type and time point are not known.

The CDR3 sequence is CASELGHADTEAFF. Written as DNA, the CDR3 is TGTGCCAGCGAATTAGGACACGCGGACACTGAAGCTTTCTTT. V usage is TRBV7-9 and J usage is TRBJ1-1; D is perhaps TRBD1 (5 bases). Germline CDR1 SEHNR, CDR2 FQNEAQ (reference sequence). The CDR3 contains 14 residues. Trimming pared 8 bases from V and 3 bases from J, leaving 16 bases between.

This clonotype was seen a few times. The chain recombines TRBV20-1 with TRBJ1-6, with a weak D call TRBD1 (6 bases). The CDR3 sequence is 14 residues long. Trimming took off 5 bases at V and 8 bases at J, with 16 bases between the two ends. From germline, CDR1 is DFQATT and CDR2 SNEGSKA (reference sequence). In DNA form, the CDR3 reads TGCAGTGCTTCAGACAGGCCGGCGCATTCACCCCTCCACTTT. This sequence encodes CSASDRPAHSPLHF.

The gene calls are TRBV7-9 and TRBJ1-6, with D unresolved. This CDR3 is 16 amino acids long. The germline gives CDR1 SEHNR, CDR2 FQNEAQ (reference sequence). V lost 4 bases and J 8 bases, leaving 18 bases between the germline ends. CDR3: CASSSSCGGWDSPLHF. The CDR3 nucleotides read TGTGCCAGCAGCTCTTCGTGTGGTGGGTGGGATTCACCCCTCCACTTT.

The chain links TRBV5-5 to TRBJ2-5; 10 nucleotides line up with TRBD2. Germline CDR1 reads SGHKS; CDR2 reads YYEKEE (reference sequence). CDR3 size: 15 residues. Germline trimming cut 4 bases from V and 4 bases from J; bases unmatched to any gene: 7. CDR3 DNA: TGTGCCAGCAGCAGGAGCGGGGGGGCCGTAGAGACCCAGTACTTC. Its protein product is CASSRSGGAVETQYF. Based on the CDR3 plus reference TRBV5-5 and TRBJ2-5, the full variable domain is DAGVTQSPTHLIKTRGQQVTLRCSPISGHKSVSWYQQVLGQGPQFIFQYYEKEERGRGNFPDRFSARQFPNYSSELNVNALLLGDSALYLCASSRSGGAVETQYFGPGTRLLVL.

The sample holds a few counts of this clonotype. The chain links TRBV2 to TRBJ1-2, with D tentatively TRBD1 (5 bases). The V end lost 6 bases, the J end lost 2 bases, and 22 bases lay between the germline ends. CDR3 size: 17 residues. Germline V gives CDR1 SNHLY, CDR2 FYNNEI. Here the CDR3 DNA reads TGTGCCAGCAGCGTCTCTCGGCGGGGCAGGGAAAACTATGGCTACACCTTC. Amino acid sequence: CASSVSRRGRENYGYTF.

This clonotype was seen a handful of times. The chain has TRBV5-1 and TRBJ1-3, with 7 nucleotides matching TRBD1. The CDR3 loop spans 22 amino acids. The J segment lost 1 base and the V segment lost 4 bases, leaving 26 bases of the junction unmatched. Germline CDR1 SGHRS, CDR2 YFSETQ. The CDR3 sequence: CASSHLSDLTRRQGDSGNTIYF. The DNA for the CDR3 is TGCGCCAGCAGCCACCTGTCCGATCTAACTAGGCGACAGGGAGATTCTGGAAACACCATATATTTT. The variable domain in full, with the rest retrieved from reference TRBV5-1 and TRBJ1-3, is KAGVTQTPRYLIKTRGQQVTLSCSPISGHRSVSWYQQTPGQGLQFLFEYFSETQRNKGNFPGRFSGRQFSNSRSEMNVSTLELGDSALYLCASSHLSDLTRRQGDSGNTIYFGEGSWLTVV.

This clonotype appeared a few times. CDR3 in amino acids: CASSYSSTLGNTIYF. In nucleotides, the CDR3 is TGTGCCAGCAGTTACTCGTCGACACTTGGAAACACCATATATTTT. V and J are TRBV6-5 and TRBJ1-3; D is undetermined. CDR3 size: 15 residues. V was pared by 0 bases and J by 3 bases, with 9 bases between. Germline loops: CDR1 MNHEY, CDR2 SVGAGI.

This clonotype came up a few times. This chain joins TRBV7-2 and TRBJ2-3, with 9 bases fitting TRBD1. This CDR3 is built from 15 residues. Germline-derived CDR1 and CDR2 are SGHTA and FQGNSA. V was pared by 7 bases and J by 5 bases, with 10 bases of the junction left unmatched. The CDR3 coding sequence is TGTGCCAGCACCTACTACAGGGGGCGGCTAGATACGCAGTATTTT. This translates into CASTYYRGRLDTQYF. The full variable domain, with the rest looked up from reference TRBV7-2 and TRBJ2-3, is GAGVSQSPSNKVTEKGKDVELRCDPISGHTALYWYRQSLGQGLEFLIYFQGNSAPDKSGLPSDRFSAERTGGSVSTLTIQRTQQEDSAVYLCASTYYRGRLDTQYFGPGTRLTVL.

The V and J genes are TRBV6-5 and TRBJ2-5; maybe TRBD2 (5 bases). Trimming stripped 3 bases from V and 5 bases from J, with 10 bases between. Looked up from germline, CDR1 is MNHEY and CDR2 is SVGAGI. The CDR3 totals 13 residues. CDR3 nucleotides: TGTGCCAGCAGTTATTCGAGAGGGGAGACCCAGTACTTC. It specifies CASSYSRGETQYF.

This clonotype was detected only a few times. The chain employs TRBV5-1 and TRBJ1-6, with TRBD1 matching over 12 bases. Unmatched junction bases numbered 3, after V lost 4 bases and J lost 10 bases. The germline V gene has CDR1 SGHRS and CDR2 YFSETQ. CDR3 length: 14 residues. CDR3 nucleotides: TGCGCCAGCAGCGGGACAGGGGGCCGATCACCCCTCCACTTT. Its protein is CASSGTGGRSPLHF.

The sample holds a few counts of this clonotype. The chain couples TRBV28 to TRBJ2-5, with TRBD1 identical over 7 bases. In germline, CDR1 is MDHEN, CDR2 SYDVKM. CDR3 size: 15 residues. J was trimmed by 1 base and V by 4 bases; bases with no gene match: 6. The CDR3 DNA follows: TGTGCCAGCAGTTCTGAAACAGGGGCCCAAGAGACCCAGTACTTC. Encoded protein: CASSSETGAQETQYF.

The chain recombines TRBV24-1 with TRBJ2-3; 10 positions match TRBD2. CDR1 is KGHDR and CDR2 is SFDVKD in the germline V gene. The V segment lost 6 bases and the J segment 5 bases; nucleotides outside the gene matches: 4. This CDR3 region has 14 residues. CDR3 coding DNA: TGTGCCACCAGTAGCGGGGGGGCCCAAGATACGCAGTATTTT. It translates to CATSSGGAQDTQYF.

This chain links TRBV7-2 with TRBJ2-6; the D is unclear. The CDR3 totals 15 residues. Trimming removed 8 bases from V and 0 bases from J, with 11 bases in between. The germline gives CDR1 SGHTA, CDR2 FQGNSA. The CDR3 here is CASLLQSSGANVLTF. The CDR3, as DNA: TGTGCCAGCTTGCTGCAGAGCTCTGGGGCCAACGTCCTGACTTTC.

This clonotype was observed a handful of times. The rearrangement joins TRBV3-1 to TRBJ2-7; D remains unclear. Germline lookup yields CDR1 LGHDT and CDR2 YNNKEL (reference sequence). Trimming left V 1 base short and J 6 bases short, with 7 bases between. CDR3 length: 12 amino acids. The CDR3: CASSQVDAEQYF. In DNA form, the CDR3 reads TGTGCCAGCAGCCAAGTTGATGCCGAGCAGTACTTC.

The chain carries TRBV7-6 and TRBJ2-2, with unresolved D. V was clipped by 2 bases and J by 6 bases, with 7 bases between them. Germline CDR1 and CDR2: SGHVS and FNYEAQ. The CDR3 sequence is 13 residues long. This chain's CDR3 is CASSLLVAGELFF. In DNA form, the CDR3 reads TGTGCCAGCAGCTTATTAGTGGCCGGGGAGCTGTTTTTT.

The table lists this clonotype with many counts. CDR3 residues: CASSQVGTDGGYTF. Here the CDR3 DNA reads TGTGCCAGCAGCCAAGTCGGGACGGATGGCGGCTACACCTTC. The chain joins TRBV4-2 to TRBJ1-2, with D perhaps matching TRBD1 (5 bases). The CDR3 loop spans 14 amino acids. The V and J ends lost 1 base and 8 bases respectively, with 14 bases between them. Germline loops: CDR1 LGHNA, CDR2 YNFKEQ.

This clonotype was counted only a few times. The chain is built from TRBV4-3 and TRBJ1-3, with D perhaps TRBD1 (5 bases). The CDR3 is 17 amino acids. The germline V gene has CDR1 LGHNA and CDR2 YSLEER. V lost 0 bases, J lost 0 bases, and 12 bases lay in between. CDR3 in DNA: TGCGCCAGCAGCCAAGATAGGGGTTGGGGCTCTGGAAACACCATATATTTT. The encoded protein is CASSQDRGWGSGNTIYF.

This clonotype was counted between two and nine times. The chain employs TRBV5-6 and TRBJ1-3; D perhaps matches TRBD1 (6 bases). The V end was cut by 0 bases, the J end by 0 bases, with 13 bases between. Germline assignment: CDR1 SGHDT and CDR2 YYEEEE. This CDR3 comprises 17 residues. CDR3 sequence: CASSLDPGVLSGNTIYF. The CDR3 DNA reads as TGTGCCAGCAGCTTGGATCCAGGGGTCCTCTCTGGAAACACCATATATTTT.

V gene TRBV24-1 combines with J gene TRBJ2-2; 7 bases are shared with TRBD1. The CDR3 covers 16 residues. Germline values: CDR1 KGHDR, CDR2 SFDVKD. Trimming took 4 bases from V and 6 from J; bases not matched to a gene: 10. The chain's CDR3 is CATSDFRDSGPGELFF. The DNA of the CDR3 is TGTGCCACCAGTGACTTCCGGGACAGTGGTCCCGGGGAGCTGTTTTTT.

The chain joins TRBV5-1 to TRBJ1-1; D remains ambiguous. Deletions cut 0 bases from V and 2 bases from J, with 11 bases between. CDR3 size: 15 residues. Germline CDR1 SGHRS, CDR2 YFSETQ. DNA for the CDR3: TGCGCCAGCAGCTTGGGGGAAACAGATAACACTGAAGCTTTCTTT. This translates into CASSLGETDNTEAFF.

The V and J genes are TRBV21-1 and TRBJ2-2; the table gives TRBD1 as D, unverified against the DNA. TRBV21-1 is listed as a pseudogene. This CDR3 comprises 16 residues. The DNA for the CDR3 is TGTGCCAGCAGCAAAGGGGACAGGGGAAGACCCGGGGAGCTGTTTTTT. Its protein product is CASSKGDRGRPGELFF.

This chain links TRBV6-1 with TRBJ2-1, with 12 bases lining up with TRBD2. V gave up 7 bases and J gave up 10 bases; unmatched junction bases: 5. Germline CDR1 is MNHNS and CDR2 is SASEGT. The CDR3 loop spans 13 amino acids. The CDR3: CASTLTSGGEQFF. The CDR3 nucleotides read TGTGCCAGCACCCTGACTAGCGGGGGAGAGCAGTTCTTC.

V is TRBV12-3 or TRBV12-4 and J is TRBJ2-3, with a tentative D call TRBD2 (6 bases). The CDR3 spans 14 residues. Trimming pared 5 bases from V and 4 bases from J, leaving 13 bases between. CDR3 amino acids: CASSPLGGPDTQYF. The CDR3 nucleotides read TGTGCCAGCAGTCCCCTGGGAGGCCCAGATACGCAGTATTTT.

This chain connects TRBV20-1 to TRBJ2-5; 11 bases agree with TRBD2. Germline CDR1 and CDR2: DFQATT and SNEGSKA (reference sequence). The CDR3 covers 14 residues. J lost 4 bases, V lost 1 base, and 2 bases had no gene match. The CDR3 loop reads CSARVAGGRETQYF. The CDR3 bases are TGCAGTGCTAGAGTAGCGGGGGGGCGAGAGACCCAGTACTTC.

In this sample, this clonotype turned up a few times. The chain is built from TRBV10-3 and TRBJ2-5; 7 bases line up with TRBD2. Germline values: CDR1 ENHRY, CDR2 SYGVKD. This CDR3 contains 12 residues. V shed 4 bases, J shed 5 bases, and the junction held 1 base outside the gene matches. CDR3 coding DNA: TGTGCCATCAGTGTGGGGGGGGAGACCCAGTACTTC. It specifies CAISVGGETQYF.

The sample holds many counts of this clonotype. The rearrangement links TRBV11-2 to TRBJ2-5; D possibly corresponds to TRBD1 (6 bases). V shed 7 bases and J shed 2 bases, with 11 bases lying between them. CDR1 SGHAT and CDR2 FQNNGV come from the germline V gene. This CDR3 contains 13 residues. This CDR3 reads CASNGQPQETQYF. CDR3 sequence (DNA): TGTGCCAGCAACGGACAGCCACAAGAGACCCAGTACTTC.

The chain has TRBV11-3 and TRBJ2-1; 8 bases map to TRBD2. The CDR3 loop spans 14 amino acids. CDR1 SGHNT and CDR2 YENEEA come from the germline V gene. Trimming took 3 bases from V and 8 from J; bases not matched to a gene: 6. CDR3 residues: CASSLVAGIDEQFF. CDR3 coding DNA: TGTGCCAGCAGCTTGGTAGCGGGGATAGATGAGCAGTTCTTC.

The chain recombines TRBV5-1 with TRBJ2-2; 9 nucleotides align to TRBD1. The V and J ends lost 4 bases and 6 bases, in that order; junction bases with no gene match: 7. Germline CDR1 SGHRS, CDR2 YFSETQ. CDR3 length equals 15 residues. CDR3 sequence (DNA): TGCGCCAGCAGCCCGACAGGGGGTTCCCCCGGGGAGCTGTTTTTT. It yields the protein CASSPTGGSPGELFF.

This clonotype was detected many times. The CDR3 nucleotides are TGTGCCAGCAGAGGACAGCAGAACACCGGGGAGCTGTTTTTT. Translation gives CASRGQQNTGELFF. V and J are TRBV12-3 or TRBV12-4 and TRBJ2-2; possible D gene TRBD1, 6 bases. This CDR3 is 14 amino acids long. V was pared by 6 bases and J by 1 base, with 9 bases between.

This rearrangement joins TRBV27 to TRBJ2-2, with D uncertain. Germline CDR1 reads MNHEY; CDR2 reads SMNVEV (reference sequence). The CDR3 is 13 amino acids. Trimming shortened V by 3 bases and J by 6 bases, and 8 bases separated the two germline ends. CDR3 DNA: TGTGCCAGCAGTTTTGGAGAGGCCGGGGAGCTGTTTTTT. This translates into CASSFGEAGELFF.

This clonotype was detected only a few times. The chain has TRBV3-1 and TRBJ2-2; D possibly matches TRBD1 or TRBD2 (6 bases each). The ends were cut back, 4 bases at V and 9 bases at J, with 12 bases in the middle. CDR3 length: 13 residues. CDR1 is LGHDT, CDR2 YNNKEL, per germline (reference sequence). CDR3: CASSPRGPWELFF. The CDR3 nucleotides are TGTGCCAGCAGCCCCCGGGGGCCCTGGGAGCTGTTTTTT. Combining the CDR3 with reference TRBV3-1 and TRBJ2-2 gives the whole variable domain DTAVSQTPKYLVTQMGNDKSIKCEQNLGHDTMYWYKQDSKKFLKIMFSYNNKELIINETVPNRFSPKSPDKAHLNLHINSLELGDSAVYFCASSPRGPWELFFGEGSRLTVL.